This is a list of T cell receptor beta chains from one sample in a study of T cell changes during pregnancy in multiple sclerosis. Assay used: immunoSEQ multiplex PCR; TCRdb lists only in-frame clones, some missing. This sample has about 100,000 clones, with 85% to 95% found just once. The sample consisted of peripheral blood, taken in the third trimester of pregnancy. The receptors were gathered from a female donor in good health, enrolled as a control in a pregnancy study. CDR3s include the opening cysteine and the closing phenylalanine or tryptophan. Expanded clones get a size class; other rows say once, few or many, or leave the size out.

.	TRBJ1-2	TRBV27	CASSQDRDYGYTF
.	TRBJ1-2	TRBV6-5	CASSYGGRDYGYTF
.	TRBJ2-1	TRBV7-2	CASSLGSQGWSNEQFF
once	TRBJ2-7	TRBV30	CAWSVRLGEQYF
.	TRBJ2-1	TRBV6-4	CASSALDRPGSYNEQFF
.	TRBJ2-2	TRBV4-2	CASSQDRGGAAGELFF
.	TRBJ2-2	TRBV7-3	CASSLAGGRTGELFF
.	TRBJ1-2	TRBV2	CASRRPGQQAYGYTF
once	TRBJ1-6	TRBV30	CAWTSRADSPLHF
.	TRBJ2-3	TRBV11-1	CARGAGLAFSDTQYF
.	TRBJ1-1	TRBV6-5	CATIGQGGTEAFF
.	TRBJ2-1	TRBV10-3	CAISDISAGGYNEQFF
.	TRBJ2-5	TRBV6-6	CASIPQRDQETQYF
.	TRBJ2-7	TRBV5-5	CASSLRSGQGGVYEQYF
.	TRBJ2-2	TRBV7-9	CASNEVGTGGKNTGELFF
.	TRBJ1-1	TRBV30	CAWSDRGTEAFF
.	TRBJ2-7	TRBV9	CASSPGRDYEQYF
.	TRBJ1-5	TRBV19	CASSSRGLGINQPQHF
.	TRBJ1-4	TRBV2	CASRKQGGTNEKLFF
.	TRBJ1-1	TRBV12-5	CASGLGESGRGWTEAFF
.	TRBJ1-1	TRBV30	CAWSVSSKTEAFF
.	TRBJ1-3	TRBV2	CASSEARGTGNTIYF
.	TRBJ2-5	TRBV19	CASSIQGAYGTQYF
.	TRBJ2-7	TRBV7-9	CASRGWTGSYEQYF
.	TRBJ2-4	TRBV7-2	CASSPPGTVEVIQYF
few	TRBJ1-1	TRBV14	CASSNQENTEAFF
once	TRBJ1-5	TRBV10-2	CASSVSLTNQPQHF
.	TRBJ1-4	TRBV4-2	CASSQEDKAATTNEKLFF
.	TRBJ1-4	TRBV7-6	CASSPGHFPPTNEKLFF
.	TRBJ2-7	TRBV11-3	CASTQSAGIYEQYF
.	TRBJ1-5	TRBV18	CASSPGGGEPQHF
once	TRBJ2-5	TRBV7-2	CASSFPGGPRETQYF
.	TRBJ2-3	TRBV19	CASSLGGAGTDTQYF
.	TRBJ2-2	TRBV19	CASTDDVGLNTGELFF
.	TRBJ2-7	TRBV18	CASSPVQGNEQYF
.	TRBJ2-7	TRBV7-9	CASTRLAGGYEQYF
.	TRBJ1-1	TRBV6-6	CASSYSAELNTEAFF
.	TRBJ2-1	TRBV7-9	CASSPSSGGISYNEQFF
.	TRBJ1-2	TRBV15	CATSLPGVRTF
once	TRBJ2-2	TRBV2	CASTGLAGNTGELFF
.	TRBJ1-2	TRBV5-6	CASSRDRGLSYGYTF
.	TRBJ1-5	TRBV6-5	CATRANSNQPQHF
.	TRBJ2-1	TRBV7-7	CASSLRGGHNEQFF
few	TRBJ1-6	TRBV19	CASCLTGITYNSPLHF
.	TRBJ2-3	TRBV7-3	CASSSGTSTDTQYF
.	TRBJ2-7	TRBV29-1	CSATSTGAGWQYF